Detailed here is one T cell receptor beta chain. TCRdb's table, derived via immunoSEQ multiplex PCR, lists solely in-frame clones and lacks some. Here the sample spans about 34,000 clones, around nine tenths being singletons. The data were taken from a study of blood T cell repertoires in COVID-19. The germline V gene encodes CDR1 ENHRY and CDR2 SYGVKD. The CDR3 is 15 amino acids. V was pared by 10 bases and J by 0 bases, with 9 bases of the junction left unmatched. The sample comprised peripheral blood. The chain links TRBV10-3 to TRBJ2-1; 7 positions agree with TRBD2. The source is a man in his 70s with active COVID-19. The CDR3 here is CATQLATSSYNEQFF. CDR3 nucleotide sequence: TGTGCCACCCAACTAGCGACGAGCTCCTACAATGAGCAGTTCTTC.